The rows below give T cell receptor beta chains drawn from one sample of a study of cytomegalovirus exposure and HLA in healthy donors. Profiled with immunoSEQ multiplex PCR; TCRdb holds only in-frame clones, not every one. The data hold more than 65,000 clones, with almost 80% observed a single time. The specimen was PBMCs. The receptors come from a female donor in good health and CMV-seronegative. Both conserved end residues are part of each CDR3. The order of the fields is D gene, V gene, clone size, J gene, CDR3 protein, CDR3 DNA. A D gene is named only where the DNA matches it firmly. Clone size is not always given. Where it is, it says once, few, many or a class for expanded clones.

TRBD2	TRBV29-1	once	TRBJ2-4	CSVGESSGRALYF	TGCAGCGTTGGAGAATCTAGCGGGAGGGCCCTGTACTTC
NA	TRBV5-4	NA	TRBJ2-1	CASSLSGNEQFF	TGTGCCAGCAGCTTGAGCGGGAATGAGCAGTTCTTC
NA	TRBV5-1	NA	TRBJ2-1	CASSRGEDYNEQFF	TGCGCCAGCAGTCGCGGGGAGGACTACAATGAGCAGTTCTTC
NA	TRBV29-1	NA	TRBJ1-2	CSVGDIYGYTF	TGCAGCGTTGGCGACATCTATGGCTACACCTTC
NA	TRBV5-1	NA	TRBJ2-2	CASSLGQNTGELFF	TGCGCCAGCAGCCTGGGACAGAACACCGGGGAGCTGTTTTTT
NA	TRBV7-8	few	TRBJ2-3	CASSLSGWSDTDTQYF	TGTGCCAGCAGCTTATCAGGATGGTCAGACACAGATACGCAGTATTTT
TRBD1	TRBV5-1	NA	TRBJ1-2	CASSWQGGNYGYTF	TGCGCCAGCAGCTGGCAGGGGGGTAACTATGGCTACACCTTC
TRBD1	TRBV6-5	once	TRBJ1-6	CASSYNRGNSPLHF	TGTGCCAGCAGTTATAACAGGGGAAATTCACCCCTCCACTTT
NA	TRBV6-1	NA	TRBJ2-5	CASSVTRWQETQYF	TGTGCCAGCAGTGTTACTAGATGGCAAGAGACCCAGTACTTC
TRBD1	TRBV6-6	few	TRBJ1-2	CASSYQGADYGYTF	TGTGCCAGCAGTTACCAGGGGGCCGACTATGGCTACACCTTC
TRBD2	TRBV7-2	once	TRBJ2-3	CASSLASGRVSDTQYF	TGTGCCAGCAGCTTAGCTAGCGGGAGGGTCTCAGATACGCAGTATTTT
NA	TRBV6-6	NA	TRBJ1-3	CASSPGRQRAGNTIYF	TGTGCCAGCAGCCCAGGGAGGCAGCGAGCTGGAAACACCATATATTTT
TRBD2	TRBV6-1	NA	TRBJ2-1	CASSVRRTSGIPSHEQFF	TGTGCCAGCAGTGTCCGACGGACTAGCGGGATTCCCTCCCATGAGCAGTTCTTC